This T cell receptor (beta chain) was recorded in a study of radiotherapy plus CTLA-4 blockade in lung cancer. Study-level points and caveats: Early blood T cell clone changes and increased post-radiation serum interferon-beta were reportedly the strongest response predictors.

With ipilimumab providing CTLA-4 blockade, focal radiation was administered to patients who had chemo-refractory metastatic non-small-cell lung cancer. Clones were sequenced by immunoSEQ multiplex PCR, and TCRdb holds only the in-frame ones, with some missing. The sample lists 40,000 to 55,000 clones, over 60% seen once, with roughly 3% in the top ten. This clone occurred a few times. The antigen is undetermined. There are 13 residues in the CDR3. Trimming shortened V by 0 bases and J by 3 bases, and 2 bases separated the two germline ends. CDR1 and CDR2 (germline): MNHEY, SVGAGI. This chain links TRBV6-5 with TRBJ2-2; D gene uncertain. This specimen consisted of peripheral blood, obtained from a patient treated with radiotherapy plus ipilimumab. The origin of this receptor is a human donor with non-small cell lung cancer whose response to radiotherapy plus ipilimumab could not be evaluated. The CDR3 region has the DNA TGTGCCAGCAGTTACTCCTACACCGGGGAGCTGTTTTTT. This encodes CASSYSYTGELFF.